Listed here are 2 T cell receptor beta chains from one sample, sequenced in a study of a mutant IDH1 vaccine in newly diagnosed glioma. Time point noted: week 35, safety follow-up. Topical imiquimod accompanied each vaccine dose, which consisted of 300 ug of mutant IDH1 20-mer peptide. The protocol was immunoSEQ multiplex PCR, while the TCRdb copy is restricted to in-frame clones and leaves out a portion. Seen here are around 32,000 clones, roughly 80% observed once, and the top ten hold approximately 7.1%. No cognate antigen is known for these TCRs. This specimen was PBMCs, taken from a glioma patient whose treatment included an IDH1 peptide vaccine. The receptor source for this set is a woman between 18 and 30 years old with glioma.

The V and J genes are TRBV7-9 and TRBJ1-1; 7 bases map to TRBD1. The germline V gene encodes CDR1 SEHNR and CDR2 FQNEAQ (reference sequence). CDR3 length: 14 amino acids. The V and J ends lost 5 bases and 1 base, in that order; junction bases with no gene match: 4. CDR3 DNA: TGTGCCAGCAGCGTGGACAGGCCGAACACTGAAGCTTTCTTT. Translation: CASSVDRPNTEAFF.

The chain uses TRBV7-9 and TRBJ1-6; TRBD1 is a possible D gene (6 bases). Trimming took off 4 bases at V and 8 bases at J, with 21 bases between the two ends. The CDR3 is 17 residues long. Germline loops: CDR1 SEHNR, CDR2 FQNEAQ (reference sequence). This chain's CDR3 is CASSSPVGLGGHSPLHF. The CDR3 nucleotides are TGTGCCAGCAGCTCCCCAGTTGGTTTGGGGGGGCATTCACCCCTCCACTTT.